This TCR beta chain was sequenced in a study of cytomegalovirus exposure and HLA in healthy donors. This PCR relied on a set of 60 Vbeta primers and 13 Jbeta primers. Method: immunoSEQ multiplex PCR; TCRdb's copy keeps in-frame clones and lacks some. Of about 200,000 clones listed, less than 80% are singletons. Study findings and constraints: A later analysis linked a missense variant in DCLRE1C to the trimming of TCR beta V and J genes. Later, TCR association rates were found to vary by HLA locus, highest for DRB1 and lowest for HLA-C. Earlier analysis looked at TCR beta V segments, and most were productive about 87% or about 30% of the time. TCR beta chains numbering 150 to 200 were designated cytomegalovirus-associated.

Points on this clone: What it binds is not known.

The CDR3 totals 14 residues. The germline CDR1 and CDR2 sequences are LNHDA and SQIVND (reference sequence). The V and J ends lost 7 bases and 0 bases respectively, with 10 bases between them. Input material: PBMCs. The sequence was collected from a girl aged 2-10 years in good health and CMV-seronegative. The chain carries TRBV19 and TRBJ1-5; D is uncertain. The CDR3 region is CASTRGSSNQPQHF. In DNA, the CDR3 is TGTGCCAGTACCAGAGGGAGTAGCAATCAGCCCCAGCATTTT.